The following is a TCR beta chain sequence with its context. The data belong to a study of blood T cell repertoires in COVID-19. Study summary: Acute and convalescent COVID-19 samples came from the United States, Italy and Spain. PBMCs, B-cell-depleted T cells, or T cells were the source of the cDNA or gDNA that made up the material.

Source study methods: The assay estimated nucleated cells by amplifying reference gene primers. Produced via immunoSEQ multiplex PCR; TCRdb's table is partial and in-frame only. The V and J calls and clone size are taken from that table; D and trimming were inferred from the DNA. The table has 300,000 to 450,000 clones, more than 75% seen once. The material sequenced was peripheral blood. This sequence originates from a human donor with acute or convalescent COVID-19. The donor label of this sample is uncertain.

The DNA of the CDR3 is TGTGCCAGCTGGGGGGGGGCAGGAGTCTATGGCTACACCTTC. Its translation: CASWGGAGVYGYTF. This chain joins TRBV7-9 and TRBJ1-2, with D possibly matching TRBD1 (6 bases). CDR1 is SEHNR, CDR2 FQNEAQ, per germline (reference sequence). The CDR3 loop spans 14 amino acids. The V gene lost 8 bases and the J gene lost 4 bases, with 17 bases spanning the gap.